This T cell receptor (beta chain) was identified in a study of blood T cells in healthy people across ages. It was with a sample-barcoded 5' primer and a J-beta primer mix that a second PCR of roughly 7 to 12 cycles was run. The template-switch adaptor was a 5' adaptor with 12 random nucleotides. It tagged each cDNA molecule. TCRdb ran MiXCR on the 5' RACE reads and lists one entry per CDR3 protein. The sample carries approximately 400,000 distinct CDR3 sequences, about half recorded once. The study, taken as a whole, reports: Unsorted PBMCs prevented conclusive naive versus antigen-experienced comparison.

Only a few counts were recorded for this clonotype. Its target is not known. The V and J ends lost 4 bases and 4 bases respectively, with 10 bases between them. Germline V gene sequence: CDR1 SGHTA, CDR2 FQGNSA. The CDR3 is 13 amino acids. The sequence derives from a man aged 60-69 years in good health. This sequence joins TRBV7-2 and TRBJ2-5, with D unclear. Source material: blood. The CDR3 is CASSSGRIETQYF. In DNA, the CDR3 is TGTGCCAGCAGCTCCGGACGAATAGAGACCCAGTACTTC.